This T cell receptor (beta chain) appears in the sequencing data of a study of metastatic and nonmetastatic thyroid tumors. TCRdb re-called the PCR reads with MiXCR. The sample yields 32,000 or so clones, about 20% seen once. Germline V lookup: CDR1 KGHSH, CDR2 LQKENI. Deletions cut 0 bases from V and 2 bases from J, with 6 bases between. This CDR3 spans 14 amino acids. Before thyroid surgery, none of the patients had received any treatment. The sample holds many counts of this clone. The V call is TRBV18, the J call TRBJ2-3, with D uncertain. The receptor was isolated from a female donor with papillary thyroid cancer or a benign thyroid nodule (not recorded which). Some clones in this sample may be carry-over from other donors' samples. Material for sequencing was blood. This chain's CDR3 is CASSPPIPTDTQYF. The CDR3 DNA sequence: TGTGCCAGCTCACCACCAATACCCACAGATACGCAGTATTTT.